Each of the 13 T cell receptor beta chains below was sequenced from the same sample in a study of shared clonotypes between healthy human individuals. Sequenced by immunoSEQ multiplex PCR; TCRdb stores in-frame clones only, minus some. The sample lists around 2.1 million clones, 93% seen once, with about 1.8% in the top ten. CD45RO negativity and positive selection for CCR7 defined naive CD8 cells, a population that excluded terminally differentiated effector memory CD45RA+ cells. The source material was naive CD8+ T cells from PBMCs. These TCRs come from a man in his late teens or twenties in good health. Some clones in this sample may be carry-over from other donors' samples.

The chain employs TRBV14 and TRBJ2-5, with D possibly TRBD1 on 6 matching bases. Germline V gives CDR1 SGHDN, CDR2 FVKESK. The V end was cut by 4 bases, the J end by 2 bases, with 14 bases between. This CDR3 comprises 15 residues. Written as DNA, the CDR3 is TGTGCCAGCAGCCCCCGAAGGGGGTTACAAGAGACCCAGTACTTC. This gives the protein CASSPRRGLQETQYF.

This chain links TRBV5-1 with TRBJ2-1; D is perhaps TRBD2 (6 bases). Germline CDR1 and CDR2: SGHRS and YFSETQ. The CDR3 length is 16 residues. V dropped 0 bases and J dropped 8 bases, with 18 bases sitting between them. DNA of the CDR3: TGCGCCAGCAGCTTGGCCGGGGGTAGCTTTGTCCATGAGCAGTTCTTC. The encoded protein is CASSLAGGSFVHEQFF.

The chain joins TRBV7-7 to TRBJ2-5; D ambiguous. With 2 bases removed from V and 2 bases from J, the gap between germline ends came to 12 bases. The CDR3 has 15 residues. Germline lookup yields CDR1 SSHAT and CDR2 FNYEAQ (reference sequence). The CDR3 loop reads CASSLLISRQETQYF. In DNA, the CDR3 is TGTGCCAGCAGCTTATTGATCAGTCGACAAGAGACCCAGTACTTC. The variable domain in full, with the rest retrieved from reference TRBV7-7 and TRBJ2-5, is GAGVSQSPRYKVTKRGQDVTLRCDPISSHATLYWYQQALGQGPEFLTYFNYEAQPDKSGLPSDRFSAERPEGSISTLTIQRTEQRDSAMYRCASSLLISRQETQYFGPGTRLLVL.

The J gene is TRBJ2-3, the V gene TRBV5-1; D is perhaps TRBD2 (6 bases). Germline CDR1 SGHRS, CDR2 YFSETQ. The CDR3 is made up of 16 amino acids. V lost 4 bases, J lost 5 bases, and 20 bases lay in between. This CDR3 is CASSHGDSPRGDTQYF. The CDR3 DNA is TGCGCCAGCAGCCATGGGGACTCCCCAAGGGGAGATACGCAGTATTTT. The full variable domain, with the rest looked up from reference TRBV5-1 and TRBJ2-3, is KAGVTQTPRYLIKTRGQQVTLSCSPISGHRSVSWYQQTPGQGLQFLFEYFSETQRNKGNFPGRFSGRQFSNSRSEMNVSTLELGDSALYLCASSHGDSPRGDTQYFGPGTRLTVL.

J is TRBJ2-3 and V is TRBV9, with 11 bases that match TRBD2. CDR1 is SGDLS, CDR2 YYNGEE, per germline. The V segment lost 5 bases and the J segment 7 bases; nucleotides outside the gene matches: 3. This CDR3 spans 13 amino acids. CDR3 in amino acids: CASSGTSGYTQYF. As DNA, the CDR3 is TGTGCCAGCAGTGGGACTAGCGGTTATACGCAGTATTTT.

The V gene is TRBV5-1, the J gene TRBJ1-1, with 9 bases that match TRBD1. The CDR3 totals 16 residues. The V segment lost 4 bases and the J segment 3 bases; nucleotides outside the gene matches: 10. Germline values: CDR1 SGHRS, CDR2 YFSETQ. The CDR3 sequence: CASSPAVTGGYTEAFF. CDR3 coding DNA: TGCGCCAGCAGCCCGGCGGTGACAGGGGGGTACACTGAAGCTTTCTTT.

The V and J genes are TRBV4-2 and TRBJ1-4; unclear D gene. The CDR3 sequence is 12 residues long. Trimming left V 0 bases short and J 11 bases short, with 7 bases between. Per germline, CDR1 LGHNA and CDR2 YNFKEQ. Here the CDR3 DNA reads TGTGCCAGCAGCCAAGATTCTCCTAAACTGTTTTTT. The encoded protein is CASSQDSPKLFF.

CDR3 region: CAWSVGVFGGEQYF. CDR3 coding DNA: TGTGCCTGGAGTGTGGGAGTCTTTGGGGGCGAGCAGTACTTC. V gene TRBV30 combines with J gene TRBJ2-7; D is perhaps TRBD1 or TRBD2 (5 bases each). In germline, CDR1 is GTSNPN, CDR2 SVGIG (reference sequence). V was shortened by 0 bases and J by 6 bases, with 15 bases between the two germline ends. There are 14 residues in the CDR3.

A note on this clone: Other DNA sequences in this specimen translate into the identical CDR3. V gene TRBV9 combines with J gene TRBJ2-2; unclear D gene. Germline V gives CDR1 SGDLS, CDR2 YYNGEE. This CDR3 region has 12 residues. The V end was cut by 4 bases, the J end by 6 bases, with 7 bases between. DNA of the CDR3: TGTGCCAGCAGCCCAGGCCCCGGGGAGCTGTTTTTT. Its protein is CASSPGPGELFF.

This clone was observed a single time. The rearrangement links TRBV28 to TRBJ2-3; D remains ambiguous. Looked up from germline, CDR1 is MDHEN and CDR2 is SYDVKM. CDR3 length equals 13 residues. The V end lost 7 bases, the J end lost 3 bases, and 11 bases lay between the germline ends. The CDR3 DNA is TGTGCCAGCAATTTCGTAGTGACAGATACGCAGTATTTT. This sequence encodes CASNFVVTDTQYF.

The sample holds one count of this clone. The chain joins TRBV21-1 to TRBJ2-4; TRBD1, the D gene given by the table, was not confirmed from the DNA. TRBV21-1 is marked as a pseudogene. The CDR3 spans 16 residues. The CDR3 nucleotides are TGTGCCAGCAGCATAACAGGGGGAAGAGCCAAAAACATTCAGTACTTC. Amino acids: CASSITGGRAKNIQYF.

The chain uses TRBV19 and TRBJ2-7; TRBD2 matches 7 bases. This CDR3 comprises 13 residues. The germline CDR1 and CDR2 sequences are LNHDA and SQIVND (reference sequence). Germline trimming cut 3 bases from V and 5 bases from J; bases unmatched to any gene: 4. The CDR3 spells CASSISGVNEQYF. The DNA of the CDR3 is TGTGCCAGTAGTATCAGCGGGGTGAACGAGCAGTACTTC.

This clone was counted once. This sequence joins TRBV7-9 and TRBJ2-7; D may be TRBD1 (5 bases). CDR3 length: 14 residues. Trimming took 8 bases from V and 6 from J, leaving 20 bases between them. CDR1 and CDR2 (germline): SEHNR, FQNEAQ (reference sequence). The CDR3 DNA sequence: TGTGCCAGCGAACTTCAAGACAGCCACGGCGAGCAGTACTTC. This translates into CASELQDSHGEQYF.